This T cell receptor (beta chain) originates from a study of technical replicates of blood from a handful of donors. With V trimmed by 4 bases and J by 8 bases, 10 bases remained unmatched. Germline CDR1 is SGDLS and CDR2 is YYNGEE. CDR3 length equals 15 residues. Sequencing used immunoSEQ multiplex PCR; TCRdb keeps in-frame clones, though not all of them. The sample gives some 49,000 clones, roughly 90% of which show up once; around 3.6% is in the top ten. Sequenced material: PBMCs. This clonotype was obtained from a human donor in good health. Some clones in this sample may be carry-over from other donors' samples. The V and J genes are TRBV9 and TRBJ1-2, with 11 positions matching TRBD1. The CDR3 DNA is TGTGCCAGCAGCACCAGCCCGGGACAGGGGGAAGGCTACACCTTC. Translated, it gives CASSTSPGQGEGYTF.